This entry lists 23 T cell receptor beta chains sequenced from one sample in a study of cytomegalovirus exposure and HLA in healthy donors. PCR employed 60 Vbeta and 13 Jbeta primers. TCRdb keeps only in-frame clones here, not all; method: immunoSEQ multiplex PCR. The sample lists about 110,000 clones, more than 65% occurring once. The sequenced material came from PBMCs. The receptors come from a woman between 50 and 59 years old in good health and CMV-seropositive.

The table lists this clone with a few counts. In nucleotides, the CDR3 is TGTGCCAGCAGCTTCGGGGACATTCGCACTGAAGCTTTCTTT. Amino acid sequence: CASSFGDIRTEAFF. The J gene is TRBJ1-1, the V gene TRBV7-9, with a weak D call TRBD1 (6 bases). With 3 bases removed from V and 4 bases from J, the gap between germline ends came to 12 bases. Germline assignment: CDR1 SEHNR and CDR2 FQNEAQ (reference sequence). The CDR3 has 14 residues.

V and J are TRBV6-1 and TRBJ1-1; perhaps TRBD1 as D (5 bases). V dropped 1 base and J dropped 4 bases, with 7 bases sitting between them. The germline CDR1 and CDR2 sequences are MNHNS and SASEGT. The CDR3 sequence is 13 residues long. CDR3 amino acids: CASSEEGFTEAFF. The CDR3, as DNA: TGTGCCAGCAGTGAAGAGGGGTTCACTGAAGCTTTCTTT.

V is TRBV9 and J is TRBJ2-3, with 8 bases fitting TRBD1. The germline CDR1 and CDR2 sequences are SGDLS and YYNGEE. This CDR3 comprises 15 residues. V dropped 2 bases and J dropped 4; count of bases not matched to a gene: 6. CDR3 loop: CASSVRTGRPDTQYF. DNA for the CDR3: TGTGCCAGCAGCGTGAGGACAGGGAGACCAGATACGCAGTATTTT. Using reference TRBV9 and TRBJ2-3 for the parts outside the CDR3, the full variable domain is DSGVTQTPKHLITATGQRVTLRCSPRSGDLSVYWYQQSLDQGLQFLIQYYNGEERAKGNILERFSAQQFPDLHSELNLSSLELGDSALYFCASSVRTGRPDTQYFGPGTRLTVL.

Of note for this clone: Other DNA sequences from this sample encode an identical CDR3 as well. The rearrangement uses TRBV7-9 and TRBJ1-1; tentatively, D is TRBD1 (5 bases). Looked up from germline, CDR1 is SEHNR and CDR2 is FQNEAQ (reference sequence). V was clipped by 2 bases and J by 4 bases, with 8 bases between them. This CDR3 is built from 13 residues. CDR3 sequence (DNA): TGTGCCAGCAGCTTACAGGGCTCCACTGAAGCTTTCTTT. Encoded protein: CASSLQGSTEAFF.

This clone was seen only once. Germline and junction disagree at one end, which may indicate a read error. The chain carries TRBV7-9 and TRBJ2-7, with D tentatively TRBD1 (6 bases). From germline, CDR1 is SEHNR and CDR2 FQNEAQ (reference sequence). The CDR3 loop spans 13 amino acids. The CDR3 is CSSSPGAGYEQYF. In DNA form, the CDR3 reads TGTTCCAGCAGCCCAGGGGCGGGTTACGAGCAGTACTTC.

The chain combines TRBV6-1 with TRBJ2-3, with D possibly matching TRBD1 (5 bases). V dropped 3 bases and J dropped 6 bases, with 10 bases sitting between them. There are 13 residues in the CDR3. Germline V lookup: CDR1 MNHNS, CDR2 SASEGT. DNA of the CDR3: TGTGCCAGCAGTGAGCACAGGCGGGATACGCAGTATTTT. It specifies CASSEHRRDTQYF.

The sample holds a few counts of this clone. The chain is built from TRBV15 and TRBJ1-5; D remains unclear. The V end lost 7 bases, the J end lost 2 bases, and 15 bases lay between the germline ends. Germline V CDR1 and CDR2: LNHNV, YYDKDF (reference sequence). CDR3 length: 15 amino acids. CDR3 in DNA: TGTGCCACCAATCCCTTTAGAGGAGGCAATCAGCCCCAGCATTTT. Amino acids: CATNPFRGGNQPQHF.

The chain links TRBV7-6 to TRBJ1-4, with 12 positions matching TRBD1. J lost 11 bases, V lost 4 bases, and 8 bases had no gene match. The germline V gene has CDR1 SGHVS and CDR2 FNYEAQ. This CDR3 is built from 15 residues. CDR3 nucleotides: TGTGCCAGCAGCTCCAGACCGGGACAGGGGGCGAAACTGTTTTTT. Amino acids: CASSSRPGQGAKLFF.

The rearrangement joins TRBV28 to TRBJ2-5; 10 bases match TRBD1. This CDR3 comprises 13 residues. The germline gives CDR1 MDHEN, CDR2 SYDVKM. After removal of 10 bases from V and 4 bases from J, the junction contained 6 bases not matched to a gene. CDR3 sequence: CATQTGGRETQYF. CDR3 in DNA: TGTGCCACCCAGACAGGGGGCAGAGAGACCCAGTACTTC.

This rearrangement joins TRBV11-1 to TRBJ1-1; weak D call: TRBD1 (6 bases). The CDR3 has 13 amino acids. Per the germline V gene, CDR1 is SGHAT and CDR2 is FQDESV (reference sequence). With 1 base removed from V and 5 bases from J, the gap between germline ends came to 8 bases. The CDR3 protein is CASSLEGGTEAFF. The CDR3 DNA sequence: TGTGCCAGCAGCTTAGAGGGGGGGACTGAAGCTTTCTTT.

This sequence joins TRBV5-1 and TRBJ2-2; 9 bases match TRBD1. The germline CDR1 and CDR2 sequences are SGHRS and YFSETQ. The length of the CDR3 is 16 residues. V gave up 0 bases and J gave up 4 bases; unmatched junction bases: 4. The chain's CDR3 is CASSLATGGLTGELFF. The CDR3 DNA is TGCGCCAGCAGCTTGGCGACAGGGGGGCTCACCGGGGAGCTGTTTTTT.

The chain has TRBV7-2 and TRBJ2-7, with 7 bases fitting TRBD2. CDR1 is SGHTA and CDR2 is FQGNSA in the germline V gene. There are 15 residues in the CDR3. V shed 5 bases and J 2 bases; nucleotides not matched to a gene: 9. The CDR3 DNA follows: TGTGCCAGCAGCCTGTCTAGCGGAGATCCCTACGAGCAGTACTTC. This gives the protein CASSLSSGDPYEQYF.

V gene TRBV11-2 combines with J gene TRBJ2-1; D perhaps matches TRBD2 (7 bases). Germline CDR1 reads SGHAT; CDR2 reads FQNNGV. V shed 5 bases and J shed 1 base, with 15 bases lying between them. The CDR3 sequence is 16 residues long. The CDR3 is CASSRGAGVSYNEQFF. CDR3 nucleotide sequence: TGTGCCAGCAGCCGGGGGGCCGGGGTTTCCTACAATGAGCAGTTCTTC.

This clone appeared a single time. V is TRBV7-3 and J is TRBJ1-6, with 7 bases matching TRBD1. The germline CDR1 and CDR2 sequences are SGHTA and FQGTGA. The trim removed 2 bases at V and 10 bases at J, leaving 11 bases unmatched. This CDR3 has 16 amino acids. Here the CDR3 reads CASSLAGTALGSPLHF. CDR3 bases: TGTGCCAGCAGCTTAGCTGGGACAGCTTTGGGGTCACCCCTCCACTTT.

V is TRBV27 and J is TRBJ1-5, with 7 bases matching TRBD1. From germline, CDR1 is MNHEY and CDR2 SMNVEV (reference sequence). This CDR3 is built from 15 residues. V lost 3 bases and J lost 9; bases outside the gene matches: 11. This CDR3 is CASSFISGGIGPQHF. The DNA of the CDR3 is TGTGCCAGCAGTTTCATCTCAGGGGGGATCGGGCCCCAGCATTTT.

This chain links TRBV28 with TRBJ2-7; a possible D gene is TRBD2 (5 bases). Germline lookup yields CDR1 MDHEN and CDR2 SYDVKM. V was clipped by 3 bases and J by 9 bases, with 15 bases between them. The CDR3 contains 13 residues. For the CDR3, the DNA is TGTGCCAGCAGTTTGGCAGTGGGTCGGGGGCAGTACTTC. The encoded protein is CASSLAVGRGQYF. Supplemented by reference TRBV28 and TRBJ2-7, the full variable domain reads DVKVTQSSRYLVKRTGEKVFLECVQDMDHENMFWYRQDPGLGLRLIYFSYDVKMKEKGDIPEGYSVSREKKERFSLILESASTNQTSMYLCASSLAVGRGQYFGPGTRLTVT.

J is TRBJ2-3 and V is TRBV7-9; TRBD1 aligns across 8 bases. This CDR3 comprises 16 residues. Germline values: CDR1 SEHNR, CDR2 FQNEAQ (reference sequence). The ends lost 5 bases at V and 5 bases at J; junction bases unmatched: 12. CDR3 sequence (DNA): TGTGCCAGCAGCCCTGGTAACAGGGGGAGACGAGATACGCAGTATTTT. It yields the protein CASSPGNRGRRDTQYF.

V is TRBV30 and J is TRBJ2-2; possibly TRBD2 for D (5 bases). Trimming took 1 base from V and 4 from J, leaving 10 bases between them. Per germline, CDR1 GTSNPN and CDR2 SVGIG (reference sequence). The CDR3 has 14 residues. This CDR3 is CAWSGSRGTGELFF. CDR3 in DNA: TGTGCCTGGAGTGGCTCCCGGGGCACCGGGGAGCTGTTTTTT. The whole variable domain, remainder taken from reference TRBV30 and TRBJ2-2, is SQTIHQWPATLVQPVGSPLSLECTVEGTSNPNLYWYRQAAGRGLQLLFYSVGIGQISSEVPQNLSASRPQDRQFILSSKKLLLSDSGFYLCAWSGSRGTGELFFGEGSRLTVL.

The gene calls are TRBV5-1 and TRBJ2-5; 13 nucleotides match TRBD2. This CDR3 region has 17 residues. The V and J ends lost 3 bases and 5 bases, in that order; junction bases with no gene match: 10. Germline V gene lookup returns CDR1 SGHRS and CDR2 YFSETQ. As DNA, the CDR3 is TGCGCCAGCAGCTCCACACTAGCGGGGGGGCCGGGTGAGACCCAGTACTTC. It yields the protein CASSSTLAGGPGETQYF. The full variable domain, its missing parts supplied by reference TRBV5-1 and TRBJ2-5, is KAGVTQTPRYLIKTRGQQVTLSCSPISGHRSVSWYQQTPGQGLQFLFEYFSETQRNKGNFPGRFSGRQFSNSRSEMNVSTLELGDSALYLCASSSTLAGGPGETQYFGPGTRLLVL.

CDR3 bases: TGTGCCAGACAACAGGGGGTTGGCACTGAAGCTTTCTTT. This encodes CARQQGVGTEAFF. The V gene is TRBV2, the J gene TRBJ1-1; 8 positions agree with TRBD1. The junction had 7 bases not matched to a gene; V was cut back by 9 bases and J by 4 bases. This CDR3 has 13 amino acids. CDR1 SNHLY and CDR2 FYNNEI come from the germline V gene.

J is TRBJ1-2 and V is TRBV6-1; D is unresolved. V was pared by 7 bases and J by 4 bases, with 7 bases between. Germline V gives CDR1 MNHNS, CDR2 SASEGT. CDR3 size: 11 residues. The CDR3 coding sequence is TGTGCCAGCAATCAAATCTATGGCTACACCTTC. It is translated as CASNQIYGYTF.

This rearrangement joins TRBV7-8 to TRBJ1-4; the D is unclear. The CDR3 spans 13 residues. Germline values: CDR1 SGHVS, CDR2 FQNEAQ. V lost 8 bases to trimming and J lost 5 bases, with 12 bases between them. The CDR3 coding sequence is TGTGCCAGCCGAGGGAGCAGCAATGAAAAACTGTTTTTT. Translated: CASRGSSNEKLFF. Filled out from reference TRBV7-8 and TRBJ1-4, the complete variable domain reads GAGVSQSPRYKVAKRGQDVALRCDPISGHVSLFWYQQALGQGPEFLTYFQNEAQLDKSGLPSDRFFAERPEGSVSTLKIQRTQQEDSAVYLCASRGSSNEKLFFGSGTQLSVL.

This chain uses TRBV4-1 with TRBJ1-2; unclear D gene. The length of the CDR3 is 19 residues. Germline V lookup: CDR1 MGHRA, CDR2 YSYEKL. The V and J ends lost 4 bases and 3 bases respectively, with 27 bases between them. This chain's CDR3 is CASSPFTPELRGRYYGYTF. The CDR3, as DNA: TGCGCCAGCAGCCCGTTCACACCGGAGTTGAGAGGGAGATACTATGGCTACACCTTC.